This entry concerns a single T cell receptor (beta chain). The antigen remains unidentified. The CDR3 has 12 residues. V lost 8 bases and J lost 3, with 11 bases in between. Germline assignment: CDR1 SGHAT and CDR2 FQDESV (reference sequence). These data belong to a study of OX40 agonist ivuxolimab in advanced cancers. Study results and limitations: Compared with others, partial responders at 0.1-3.0 mg/kg displayed clonal expansion among the lowest. Low normalized T-cell clonal expansion was additionally recorded for some nonresponders.

Baseline, cycle 4 day 1, and cycle 7 day 1 were the blood sampling points. TCRdb's table, derived via immunoSEQ multiplex PCR, lists solely in-frame clones and lacks some. The data contain tens of thousands of clones, 90% to 95% of them seen just once; the ten biggest clones take up 3.5% to 5%. The sequence came from an adult with an advanced solid tumor such as melanoma, head and neck, liver or kidney cancer. The chain is built from TRBV11-1 and TRBJ2-7, with D perhaps matching TRBD1 (6 bases). Sequencing was performed on CD4+ or CD8+ T cells sorted from blood, taken in a trial of the OX40 agonist ivuxolimab. The CDR3 loop reads CASAGEYYEQYF. Here the CDR3 DNA reads TGTGCCAGCGCAGGGGAGTACTACGAGCAGTACTTC.